Listed below are T cell receptor beta chains from one sample, sequenced in a study of blood T cell repertoires in COVID-19. The assay was immunoSEQ multiplex PCR, and TCRdb's table has in-frame clones only and misses some. Of some 70,000 clones listed, about nine tenths were seen once; the top ten hold roughly 43%. Sample: peripheral blood. The receptors come from a woman in her sixties or seventies with COVID-19, enrolled during active disease. Both conserved end residues are part of each CDR3. D genes are given only for firm matches.

cdr3_nt: TGTGCCAGCTCACCACCGAGTATAAACAATGAGCAGTTCTTC
cdr3_aa: CASSPPSINNEQFF
j_call: TRBJ2-1
d_call: .
v_call: TRBV18

cdr3_nt: TGCGCCAGCAGCGCCGTACGGGCGGGAGGGAACAATGAGCAGTTCTTC
cdr3_aa: CASSAVRAGGNNEQFF
j_call: TRBJ2-1
d_call: TRBD2
v_call: TRBV10-2

cdr3_nt: TGTGCCAGTAGTATAGGCCTCGGCAGGGCGAATGAGCAGTTCTTC
cdr3_aa: CASSIGLGRANEQFF
j_call: TRBJ2-1
d_call: .
v_call: TRBV19

cdr3_nt: TGTGCCAGCCGCTTCGGTTGGGGCCAAACTGAAGCTTTCTTT
cdr3_aa: CASRFGWGQTEAFF
j_call: TRBJ1-1
d_call: .
v_call: TRBV3-1/TRBV3-2

cdr3_nt: TGTGCCAGCTCACCACCGGGGAGGGCCGGGACAGGGGGTCTTCACACTGAAGCTTTCTTT
cdr3_aa: CASSPPGRAGTGGLHTEAFF
j_call: TRBJ1-1
d_call: TRBD1
v_call: TRBV18

cdr3_nt: TGTGCCAGCAGCTTAGGCGGGACGACACCCTACGAGCAGTACTTC
cdr3_aa: CASSLGGTTPYEQYF
j_call: TRBJ2-7
d_call: .
v_call: TRBV7-8

cdr3_nt: TGTGCCAGCAGCTTAACTTACTCGGGCAATCAGCCCCAGCATTTT
cdr3_aa: CASSLTYSGNQPQHF
j_call: TRBJ1-5
d_call: .
v_call: TRBV11-2

cdr3_nt: TGTGCCAGCGGGGGACTAGCTTTCTTCCAGGTCTACGAGCAGTACTTC
cdr3_aa: CASGGLAFFQVYEQYF
j_call: TRBJ2-7
d_call: TRBD2
v_call: TRBV28

cdr3_nt: TGTGCCAGCAGCGTACTCCCGGGACATACGGGGGAGCTGTTTTTT
cdr3_aa: CASSVLPGHTGELFF
j_call: TRBJ2-2
d_call: .
v_call: TRBV9

cdr3_nt: TGTGCCAGCAGTGTTAACATCGCAAAAGGCTACACCTTC
cdr3_aa: CASSVNIAKGYTF
j_call: TRBJ1-2
d_call: .
v_call: TRBV2

cdr3_nt: TGTGCCAGCAGCTCTCAGGCCGTGCGGGTCAGCTCCTATGAGCAGTACTTC
cdr3_aa: CASSSQAVRVSSYEQYF
j_call: TRBJ2-7
d_call: .
v_call: TRBV11-2

cdr3_nt: TGTGCCAGTAGTATGCGGGGGGCTAGCACAGATACGCAGTATTTT
cdr3_aa: CASSMRGASTDTQYF
j_call: TRBJ2-3
d_call: TRBD2
v_call: TRBV19

cdr3_nt: TGTGCCAGTAGTACGGGACTGTACAATGAGCAGTTCTTC
cdr3_aa: CASSTGLYNEQFF
j_call: TRBJ2-1
d_call: .
v_call: TRBV19

cdr3_nt: TGTGCCAGCAGCTCTGTCAACAGGGGGAGAAGGTATGGCTACACCTTC
cdr3_aa: CASSSVNRGRRYGYTF
j_call: TRBJ1-2
d_call: .
v_call: TRBV12-1

cdr3_nt: TGTGCCAGCAGCTTAAGTGACTTTCCGAGCAATCAGCCCCAGCATTTT
cdr3_aa: CASSLSDFPSNQPQHF
j_call: TRBJ1-5
d_call: .
v_call: TRBV7-2